The 10 T cell receptor beta chains reported below all come from one sample, sequenced in a study of PD-L1 blockade in urothelial cancer. TCRdb's table, derived via immunoSEQ multiplex PCR, lists solely in-frame clones and lacks some. The repertoire consists of 35,000 to 40,000 clones, with around four fifths occurring once and the leading ten covering approximately 6.3%. Time point of the sample: pretreatment peripheral blood. This specimen was PBMCs, taken around atezolizumab (anti-PD-L1) treatment. These receptors all come from a man in his 60s with urothelial cancer.

V and J are TRBV1 and TRBJ1-2; the tabulated D call, TRBD1, remains unverified against the DNA. TRBV1 is a pseudogene locus. This CDR3 contains 12 residues. For the CDR3, the DNA is TGCACCAGAAACAGGGGTGGCTATGGCTACACCTTC. It encodes CTRNRGGYGYTF.

The J gene is TRBJ1-6, the V gene TRBV25-1; D may be TRBD1 (6 bases). The germline gives CDR1 MGHDK, CDR2 SYGVNS. The length of the CDR3 is 15 residues. Trimming removed 1 base from V and 8 bases from J, with 12 bases in between. The CDR3 sequence: CASSESRTDDSPLHF. CDR3 DNA: TGTGCCAGCAGTGAATCTCGGACAGATGATTCACCCCTCCACTTT.

V is TRBV7-3 and J is TRBJ2-4; 7 bases are shared with TRBD2. CDR3 length: 13 residues. Germline V gene sequence: CDR1 SGHTA, CDR2 FQGTGA. J was trimmed by 8 bases and V by 4 bases; bases with no gene match: 5. The CDR3 DNA is TGTGCCAGCAGCTGGGGGGGAGAAGACATTCAGTACTTC. Translated: CASSWGGEDIQYF.

The rearrangement uses TRBV15 and TRBJ2-5; 12 positions agree with TRBD2. V shed 0 bases and J 4 bases; nucleotides not matched to a gene: 6. CDR3 size: 17 residues. The germline gives CDR1 LNHNV, CDR2 YYDKDF (reference sequence). CDR3 sequence reads: CATSRDRSSGGGETQYF. Written as DNA, the CDR3 is TGTGCCACCAGCAGAGATCGATCTAGCGGGGGGGGAGAGACCCAGTACTTC.

V and J are TRBV6-5 and TRBJ2-5; 7 bases line up with TRBD1. The V gene's germline CDR1 is MNHEY and CDR2 SVGAGI. This CDR3 has 13 amino acids. V was pared by 7 bases and J by 2 bases, with 4 bases of the junction left unmatched. CDR3 protein: CASNRRGQETQYF. CDR3 nucleotide sequence: TGTGCCAGCAATCGCAGGGGGCAAGAGACCCAGTACTTC.

The CDR3 region has the DNA TGTGCCAGCAGTGACGTCCCGGGACAGGGCCATGAGCAGTTCTTC. This translates into CASSDVPGQGHEQFF. The rearrangement joins TRBV6-1 to TRBJ2-1; 9 bases match TRBD1. CDR1 MNHNS and CDR2 SASEGT come from the germline V gene. The CDR3 consists of 15 residues. Losses at the gene ends were 3 bases for V and 8 bases for J; bases not matched to a gene: 8.

V and J are TRBV2 and TRBJ2-3; D ambiguous. Germline CDR1 is SNHLY and CDR2 is FYNNEI. CDR3 length: 14 residues. V lost 7 bases, J lost 2 bases, and 13 bases lay in between. The chain's CDR3 is CASTFSVFTDTQYF. As DNA, the CDR3 is TGTGCCAGCACCTTCTCTGTTTTCACAGATACGCAGTATTTT.

V is TRBV27 and J is TRBJ2-7, with 11 bases matching TRBD2. Trimming removed 6 bases from V and 2 bases from J; junction bases left unmatched: 6. The CDR3 has 15 residues. CDR1 is MNHEY and CDR2 is SMNVEV in the germline V gene (reference sequence). CDR3 loop: CASRTGTSGTYEQYF. CDR3 nucleotides: TGTGCCAGCAGGACCGGGACTAGCGGTACCTACGAGCAGTACTTC.

This chain uses TRBV9 with TRBJ2-1, with 14 bases identical to TRBD2. Germline V gene sequence: CDR1 SGDLS, CDR2 YYNGEE. The CDR3 loop spans 17 amino acids. The J segment lost 7 bases and the V segment lost 3 bases, leaving 9 bases of the junction unmatched. This CDR3 reads CASSGLAGGFEVNEQFF. CDR3 sequence (DNA): TGTGCCAGCAGCGGACTAGCGGGGGGGTTTGAAGTGAATGAGCAGTTCTTC.

This clone was seen just once. The CDR3 DNA reads TGTGCCAGCAGTTCGTCCGGACAGGGGCGCTACGAGCAGTACTTC. Its translation is CASSSSGQGRYEQYF. The chain links TRBV28 to TRBJ2-7, with 9 bases that match TRBD1. Per the germline V gene, CDR1 is MDHEN and CDR2 is SYDVKM. This CDR3 contains 15 residues. Trimming removed 4 bases from V and 3 bases from J; junction bases left unmatched: 7. The variable domain in full, completed from reference TRBV28 and TRBJ2-7, reads DVKVTQSSRYLVKRTGEKVFLECVQDMDHENMFWYRQDPGLGLRLIYFSYDVKMKEKGDIPEGYSVSREKKERFSLILESASTNQTSMYLCASSSSGQGRYEQYFGPGTRLTVT.